The sequence of this TCR beta chain was determined in a study of T cell repertoires in cytomegalovirus infection (dated by TCRdb to between 2017 and 2020). Background on the whole study: The HLA type of each donor mattered for the analysis, because public TCR beta signatures pointed to carriage of CMV infection along with the matching HLA type. General findings and caveats noted by the study authors: In the ex vivo response, HLA-C-restricted CMV-specific TCR beta clonotypes were dominant, and in two of eight donors the single most frequent clonotype came from this HLA-C-restricted group. In both this cohort and an independent approximately 400-donor cohort, the cumulative frequency of public TCR beta family members distinguished carriers of CMV infection plus the relevant HLA type.

TCRdb lists the instrument as Illumina HiSeq 1500. TCRdb reprocessing: public reads trimmed at Q25 with fastp, clones called with MiXCR, in-frame beta chains kept. Under each unique CDR3 protein, matching rows form one entry showing the most common genes and DNA. In this sample the table shows hundreds of thousands of distinct CDR3 sequences, 20% to 25% of which occur a single time. The biggest ten clones account for around 8% of the sample. Turning to this clonotype: Its target antigen remains unknown. It has no much larger one-base neighbor in the sample; base qualities were not kept.

This TCR derives from a human donor in good health (CMV status not recorded). Some clones in this sample may be carry-over from other donors' samples. Specimen: CD8+ T cells from PBMCs.

This receptor has the CDR3 CASSYGELETQYF. The DNA is as follows: TGTGCCAGCAGTTACGGGGAACTGGAGACCCAGTACTTC. The chain is assembled from TRBV6-5 and TRBJ2-5, with no reliable assignment of the D segment. From the cysteine through the phenylalanine, the CDR3 covers 13 amino acids. The sequence is cut down to CDR3 DNA, 39 bases in frame from base 1. The junction shows trimming of 2 bases on V and 5 bases on J, plus 9 bases between the germline ends. From the germline V gene, CDR1 is MNHEY and CDR2 is SVGAGI.